This T cell receptor beta chain is from a study of a mutant IDH1 vaccine in newly diagnosed glioma. Germline CDR1 reads MNHNY; CDR2 reads SVGAGI (reference sequence). Trimming pared 2 bases from V and 8 bases from J, leaving 6 bases between. There are 11 residues in the CDR3. Sample time point: baseline, week 1 (first vaccination visit). Indicated treatment: pre-vaccination baseline after standard-of-care therapy. This clone was recorded only once. TCRdb's table, derived via immunoSEQ multiplex PCR, lists solely in-frame clones and lacks some. The profile shows roughly 84,000 clones, roughly 87% of them singletons.

The origin of this receptor is a man between 40 and 49 years old with glioma. Some clones in this sample may be carry-over from other donors' samples. This chain connects TRBV6-6 to TRBJ1-2; no firm D call. The source was PBMCs, collected from a glioma patient treated with radiotherapy, temozolomide or both. Written as DNA, the CDR3 is TGTGCCAGCAGTTACCAACGGGGCTACACCTTC. Protein sequence: CASSYQRGYTF.